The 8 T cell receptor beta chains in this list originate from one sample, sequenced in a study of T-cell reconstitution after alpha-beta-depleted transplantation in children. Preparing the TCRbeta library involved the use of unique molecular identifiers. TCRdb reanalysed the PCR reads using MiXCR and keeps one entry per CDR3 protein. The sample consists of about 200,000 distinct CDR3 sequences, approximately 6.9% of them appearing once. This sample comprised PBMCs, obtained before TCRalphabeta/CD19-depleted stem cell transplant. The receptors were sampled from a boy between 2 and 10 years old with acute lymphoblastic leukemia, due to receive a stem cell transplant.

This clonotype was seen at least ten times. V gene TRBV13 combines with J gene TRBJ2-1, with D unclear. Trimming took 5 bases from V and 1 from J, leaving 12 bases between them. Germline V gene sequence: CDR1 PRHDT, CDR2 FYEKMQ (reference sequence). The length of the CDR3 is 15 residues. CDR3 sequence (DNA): TGTGCCAGCAGCCGGGTGGATCAGTCCTACAATGAGCAGTTCTTC. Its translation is CASSRVDQSYNEQFF.

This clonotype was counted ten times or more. CDR3 residues: CASSFPSATYEQYF. The CDR3 region has the DNA TGTGCCAGCAGTTTTCCTAGCGCTACCTACGAGCAGTACTTC. The V call is TRBV28, the J call TRBJ2-7; possibly TRBD2 for D (6 bases). V gave up 3 bases and J gave up 2 bases, with 11 bases separating them. In germline, CDR1 is MDHEN, CDR2 SYDVKM. The CDR3 totals 14 residues.

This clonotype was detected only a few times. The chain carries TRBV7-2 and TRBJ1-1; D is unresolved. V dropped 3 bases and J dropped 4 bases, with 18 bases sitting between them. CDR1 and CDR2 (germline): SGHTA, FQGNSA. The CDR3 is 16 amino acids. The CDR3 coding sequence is TGTGCCAGCAGCTTCTCCTGGGCAGCTTCGGGCACTGAAGCTTTCTTT. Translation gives CASSFSWAASGTEAFF.

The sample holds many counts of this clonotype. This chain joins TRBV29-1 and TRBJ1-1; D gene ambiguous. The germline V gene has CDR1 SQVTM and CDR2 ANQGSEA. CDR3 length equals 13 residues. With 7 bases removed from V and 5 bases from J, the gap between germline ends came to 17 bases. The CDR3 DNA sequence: TGCAGCGGCCGTTTGCAGAGTTGGACTGAAGCTTTCTTT. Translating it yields CSGRLQSWTEAFF.

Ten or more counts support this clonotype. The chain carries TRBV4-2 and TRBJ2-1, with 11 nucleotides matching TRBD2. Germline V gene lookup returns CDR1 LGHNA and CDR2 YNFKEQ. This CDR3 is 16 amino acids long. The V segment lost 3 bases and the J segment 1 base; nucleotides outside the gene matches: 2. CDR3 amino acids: CASSQLAGGSYNEQFF. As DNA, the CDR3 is TGTGCCAGCAGCCAGCTAGCGGGGGGTTCCTACAATGAGCAGTTCTTC.

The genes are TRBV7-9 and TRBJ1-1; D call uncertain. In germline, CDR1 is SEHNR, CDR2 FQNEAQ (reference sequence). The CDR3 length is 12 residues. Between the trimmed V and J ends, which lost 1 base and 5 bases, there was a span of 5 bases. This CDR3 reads CASSLVHTEAFF. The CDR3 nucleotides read TGTGCCAGCAGCTTAGTTCATACTGAAGCTTTCTTT.

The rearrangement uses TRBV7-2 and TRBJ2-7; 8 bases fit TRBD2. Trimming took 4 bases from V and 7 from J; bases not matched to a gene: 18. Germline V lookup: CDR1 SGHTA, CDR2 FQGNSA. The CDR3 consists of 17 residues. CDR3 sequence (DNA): TGTGCCAGCAGCTCTCGAAGCGGGAGCCCCGTTGAAGTAGAGCAGTACTTC. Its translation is CASSSRSGSPVEVEQYF.

CDR3 sequence (DNA): TGTGCCAGCACCAGGGAAGGTGGTACCGGGGAGCTGTTTTTT. Translation: CASTREGGTGELFF. The chain has TRBV12-3 or TRBV12-4 and TRBJ2-2; D might be TRBD1 (5 bases). This CDR3 contains 14 residues. Deletions cut 7 bases from V and 5 bases from J, with 14 bases between.